A selection of T cell receptor beta chains follows, all from one sample in a study of T cells in Graves' hyperthyroidism and ophthalmopathy. TCRdb itself ran the multiplex PCR reads through MiXCR, one entry per CDR3 protein. The data hold more than 350,000 distinct CDR3 sequences, with 15% observed a single time. What was sequenced was blood. The receptors come from a woman aged 25 to 45 with Graves' hyperthyroidism. Each CDR3 is given with its conserved first and last residue. Each record gives: clone size, D gene, V gene, J gene, CDR3 DNA, CDR3 protein. The D gene is left open where the match is weak. Not all rows give a size; the values are once, few, many and, for expanded clones, a class.

size: NA
D: NA
V: TRBV6-1
J: TRBJ1-1
DNA: TGTGCCAGCAGTGTAGTTTCGCAGAACACTGAAGCTTTCTTT
CDR3: CASSVVSQNTEAFF

size: few
D: NA
V: TRBV30
J: TRBJ2-5
DNA: TGTGCCTGGAGTCATCACTCGGGCCGGAGGGAGACCCAGTACTTC
CDR3: CAWSHHSGRRETQYF

size: NA
D: NA
V: TRBV6-1
J: TRBJ1-4
DNA: TGTGCCAGCAGCCGGACGGGGTCAACTAATGAAAAACTGTTTTTT
CDR3: CASSRTGSTNEKLFF

size: NA
D: NA
V: TRBV10-2
J: TRBJ2-7
DNA: TGCGCCAGCAGGGAGGGCGTGGGGGTACTAAGGGAGCAGTACTTC
CDR3: CASREGVGVLREQYF

size: many
D: TRBD2
V: TRBV7-9
J: TRBJ2-7
DNA: TGTGCCAGCAGGCCGGCTCTCGGGAGGAAAGGAGGCGAGCAGTACTTC
CDR3: CASRPALGRKGGEQYF

size: many
D: NA
V: TRBV11-2
J: TRBJ1-2
DNA: TGTGCCAGCAGCTTAGAAGCCGGCGGCTATGGCTACACCTTC
CDR3: CASSLEAGGYGYTF

size: many
D: TRBD2
V: TRBV28
J: TRBJ2-2
DNA: TGTGCCAGCAGTTCACTAGCGGGGGGGCCCGGGGAGCTGTTTTTT
CDR3: CASSSLAGGPGELFF

size: few
D: NA
V: TRBV15
J: TRBJ2-2
DNA: TGTGCCACCAGCAGTGAGACCGGGGAGCTGTTTTTT
CDR3: CATSSETGELFF

size: many
D: NA
V: TRBV11-2
J: TRBJ1-3
DNA: TGTGCCAGCAGCTTCCCCGGGGGAAACACCATATATTTT
CDR3: CASSFPGGNTIYF

size: many
D: NA
V: TRBV18
J: TRBJ2-7
DNA: TGTGCCAGCTCACCACAAGGCTTCTCCTACGAGCAGTACTTC
CDR3: CASSPQGFSYEQYF

size: many
D: TRBD1
V: TRBV20-1
J: TRBJ1-5
DNA: TGCAGTGCCTCAAAGGGACAGGCCAAAGAGCCCCAGCATTTT
CDR3: CSASKGQAKEPQHF

size: NA
D: NA
V: TRBV6-5
J: TRBJ1-4
DNA: TGTGCCAGCAGTTACTCGCGTGGAGAAAAACTGTTTTTT
CDR3: CASSYSRGEKLFF

size: NA
D: TRBD1
V: TRBV28
J: TRBJ2-1
DNA: TGTGCCAGCAGTTTAGGCGGCAGGGGGCAAAATGAGCAGTTCTTC
CDR3: CASSLGGRGQNEQFF

size: many
D: NA
V: TRBV7-8
J: TRBJ1-2
DNA: TGTGCCAGCAGCTCCCCCTGGACCCCGTGGAGCTATGGCTACACCTTC
CDR3: CASSSPWTPWSYGYTF

size: NA
D: NA
V: TRBV7-9
J: TRBJ2-7
DNA: TGTGCCAGCAGCTTAACCGGGGCTGGCTACGAGCAGTACTTC
CDR3: CASSLTGAGYEQYF

size: once
D: TRBD2
V: TRBV9
J: TRBJ2-1
DNA: TGTGCCAGCAGCGAGACTAGCGCGTACAATGAGCAGTTCTTC
CDR3: CASSETSAYNEQFF

size: many
D: NA
V: TRBV29-1
J: TRBJ2-7
DNA: TGCAGCGTTGCCGCGAGGTCCTACGAGCAGTACTTC
CDR3: CSVAARSYEQYF

size: NA
D: NA
V: TRBV5-1
J: TRBJ2-1
DNA: TGCGCCAGCAGCTTGAGCGGTAGCTGGGATGAGCAGTTCTTC
CDR3: CASSLSGSWDEQFF

size: NA
D: TRBD1
V: TRBV18
J: TRBJ2-7
DNA: TGTGCCAGCTCACACCCGGGACAGGGATCCTACGAGCAGTACTTC
CDR3: CASSHPGQGSYEQYF

size: few
D: TRBD1
V: TRBV20-1
J: TRBJ1-4
DNA: TGCAGTGCTCCCCGGACAGGGAAAAATGAAAAACTGTTTTTT
CDR3: CSAPRTGKNEKLFF

size: few
D: NA
V: TRBV7-9
J: TRBJ1-4
DNA: TGTGCCAGCAGCTTAGGAACCCACTCCACTGATCCTAATGAAAAACTGTTTTTT
CDR3: CASSLGTHSTDPNEKLFF

size: many
D: NA
V: TRBV18
J: TRBJ2-3
DNA: TGTGCCAGCTCCCCGGACCCTCTAACCACTAGCACAGATACGCAGTATTTT
CDR3: CASSPDPLTTSTDTQYF

size: few
D: TRBD1
V: TRBV19
J: TRBJ2-7
DNA: TGTGCCAGTTCGGACCAAGGAGGGACAGGGCAGGAGAACGAGCAGTACTTC
CDR3: CASSDQGGTGQENEQYF

size: NA
D: NA
V: TRBV15
J: TRBJ2-3
DNA: TGTGCCACAGGACCCGGGTCCGGCACAGATACGCAGTATTTT
CDR3: CATGPGSGTDTQYF

size: few
D: TRBD2
V: TRBV19
J: TRBJ2-1
DNA: TGTGCCACTTATAGCGGGAGGGCCTACAATGAGCAGTTCTTC
CDR3: CATYSGRAYNEQFF

size: NA
D: NA
V: TRBV12-5
J: TRBJ2-2
DNA: TGTGCTAGTGGTTCTACGGGATTAAACACCGGGGAGCTGTTTTTT
CDR3: CASGSTGLNTGELFF

size: NA
D: NA
V: TRBV6-5
J: TRBJ1-5
DNA: TGTGCCAGCAGTTATCAGCCCCAGCATTTT
CDR3: CASSYQPQHF

size: many
D: NA
V: TRBV12-3/TRBV12-4
J: TRBJ1-2
DNA: TGTGCCAGCAGCTTAGTAGGAGGCGGCTACACCTTC
CDR3: CASSLVGGGYTF

size: few
D: NA
V: TRBV28
J: TRBJ1-3
DNA: TGTGCCAGCAGTCTTCCCGGGACCTCTGGAAACACCATATATTTT
CDR3: CASSLPGTSGNTIYF

size: few
D: TRBD2
V: TRBV11-3
J: TRBJ2-1
DNA: TGTGCCAGCAGCTTAGATTTCGCGGGAGGACGATACAATGAGCAGTTCTTC
CDR3: CASSLDFAGGRYNEQFF

size: NA
D: TRBD1
V: TRBV20-1
J: TRBJ2-3
DNA: TGCAGTACGAACAGGGGTACAGATACGCAGTATTTT
CDR3: CSTNRGTDTQYF

size: many
D: NA
V: TRBV3-1
J: TRBJ1-1
DNA: TGTGCCAGCAGCCCCCAAACAGGGCTTAACACTGAAGCTTTCTTT
CDR3: CASSPQTGLNTEAFF

size: many
D: NA
V: TRBV28
J: TRBJ1-3
DNA: TGTGCCAGCAGTTTTCATGTGGGATCCTCTGGAAACACCATATATTTT
CDR3: CASSFHVGSSGNTIYF

size: NA
D: NA
V: TRBV19
J: TRBJ2-2
DNA: TGTGCCAGTAGTATGTTGGCGGGAAGTGTTCCCGGGGAGCTGTTTTTT
CDR3: CASSMLAGSVPGELFF

size: few
D: NA
V: TRBV12-3/TRBV12-4
J: TRBJ2-1
DNA: TGTGCCAGCAGTTTGAGGGCGGGCAACTCCTACAATGAGCAGTTCTTC
CDR3: CASSLRAGNSYNEQFF

size: few
D: NA
V: TRBV19
J: TRBJ1-1
DNA: TGTGCCAGTAGTCCAAACCGGGACACCGGTGAAGCTTTCTTT
CDR3: CASSPNRDTGEAFF

size: many
D: TRBD1
V: TRBV28
J: TRBJ1-1
DNA: TGTGCCAGCTCCCCAGGGGGCTACACTGAAGCTTTCTTT
CDR3: CASSPGGYTEAFF

size: many
D: NA
V: TRBV25-1
J: TRBJ1-1
DNA: TGTGCCAGCGGAAAAGGGGGCACTGAAGCTTTCTTT
CDR3: CASGKGGTEAFF

size: NA
D: NA
V: TRBV27
J: TRBJ1-6
DNA: TGTGCCAGCAGTTTATGGGGGTTAAGCTCCTATAATTCACCCCTCCACTTT
CDR3: CASSLWGLSSYNSPLHF

size: many
D: NA
V: TRBV11-3
J: TRBJ2-7
DNA: TGTGCCAGCAGCTTACAGGCGCACTACGAGCAGTACTTC
CDR3: CASSLQAHYEQYF

size: many
D: NA
V: TRBV2
J: TRBJ1-4
DNA: TGTGCCAGCAGTGCTGACCGGGGTCGAGAAAAACTGTTTTTT
CDR3: CASSADRGREKLFF

size: NA
D: NA
V: TRBV20-1
J: TRBJ1-5
DNA: TGCAGTGCCCCCGGGGGTTCCCCGGGTAGCAATCAGCCCCAGCATTTT
CDR3: CSAPGGSPGSNQPQHF

size: NA
D: TRBD1
V: TRBV28
J: TRBJ1-5
DNA: TGTGCCAGCAGTTTTGTCGGGACAGGGGGTGGAAATCAGCCCCAGCATTTT
CDR3: CASSFVGTGGGNQPQHF

size: NA
D: TRBD1
V: TRBV7-9
J: TRBJ2-5
DNA: TGTGCCAGCAGCCACCCGGGACAGGGGATTGAGACCCAGTACTTC
CDR3: CASSHPGQGIETQYF

size: few
D: NA
V: TRBV6-1
J: TRBJ2-1
DNA: TGTGCCAGCGGGGAATCTTACAATGAGCAGTTCTTC
CDR3: CASGESYNEQFF